The T cell receptor (beta chain) under discussion was sequenced for a study of cytomegalovirus exposure and HLA in healthy donors. This PCR relied on a set of 60 Vbeta primers and 13 Jbeta primers. Generated by immunoSEQ multiplex PCR, the TCRdb table keeps only in-frame clones and is missing some. The table has 150,000 to 180,000 clones, more than 70% seen once. The CDR3 covers 14 residues. V lost 1 base to trimming and J lost 2 bases, with 8 bases between them. Looked up from germline, CDR1 is SEHNR and CDR2 is FQNEAQ (reference sequence). To note about this clone: Its specificity is unknown.

Study conclusions and caveats: Earlier analysis found most TCR beta V segments productive about 90% or about 30% of the time.

This receptor was taken from a middle-aged woman in good health and CMV-seropositive. This chain joins TRBV7-9 and TRBJ1-1; possibly TRBD1 for D (5 bases). The material sequenced was PBMCs. CDR3 loop: CASSLGQSNTEAFF. Written as DNA, the CDR3 is TGTGCCAGCAGCTTAGGACAGTCTAACACTGAAGCTTTCTTT. The entire variable domain, with the rest obtained from reference TRBV7-9 and TRBJ1-1, is as follows: DTGVSQNPRHKITKRGQNVTFRCDPISEHNRLYWYRQTLGQGPEFLTYFQNEAQLEKSRLLSDRFSAERPKGSFSTLEIQRTEQGDSAMYLCASSLGQSNTEAFFGQGTRLTVV.